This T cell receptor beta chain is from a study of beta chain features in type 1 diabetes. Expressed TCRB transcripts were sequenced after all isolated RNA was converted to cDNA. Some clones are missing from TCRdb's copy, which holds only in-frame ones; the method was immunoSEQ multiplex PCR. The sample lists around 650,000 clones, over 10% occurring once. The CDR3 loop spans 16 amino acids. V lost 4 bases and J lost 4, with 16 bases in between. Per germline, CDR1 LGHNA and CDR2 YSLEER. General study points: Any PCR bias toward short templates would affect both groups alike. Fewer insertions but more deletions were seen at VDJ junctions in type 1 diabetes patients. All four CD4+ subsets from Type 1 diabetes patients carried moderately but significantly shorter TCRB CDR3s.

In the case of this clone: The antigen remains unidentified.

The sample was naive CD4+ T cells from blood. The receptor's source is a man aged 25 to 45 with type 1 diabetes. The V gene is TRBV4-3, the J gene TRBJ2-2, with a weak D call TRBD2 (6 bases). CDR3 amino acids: CASSPGGAGSTGELFF. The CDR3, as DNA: TGCGCCAGCAGCCCTGGTGGAGCGGGTAGCACCGGGGAGCTGTTTTTT.